This TCR beta chain was recorded in a study of Ad26.COV2.S vaccination and SARS-CoV-2 variants. As concerns this clone: Other DNA sequences from this sample encode an identical CDR3 as well.

The CDR3 length is 14 residues. V was clipped by 2 bases and J by 4 bases, with 9 bases between them. Germline assignment: CDR1 MNHEY and CDR2 SMNVEV (reference sequence). Repertoires were generated with immunoSEQ multiplex PCR, while TCRdb's copy carries only in-frame clones and drops some. The profile covers 300,000 to 350,000 clones, with roughly nine tenths appearing a single time and 5% to 6.5% taken by the ten largest. Regarding treatment: about 20 received Ad26.COV2.S at low or high dose, single or two shots; about 5 received placebo; per-sample allocation not given. Following the first vaccine or placebo injection, samples were taken on day 63. Donor was an adult aged 18-55 years in Boston.

This receptor was obtained from a person between 18 and 65 years old who received the Ad26.COV2.S COVID-19 vaccine or a placebo. The J gene is TRBJ1-5, the V gene TRBV27; unclear D gene. The sequenced sample was peripheral blood, obtained in a trial of Ad26.COV2.S vaccine versus placebo. In DNA form, the CDR3 reads TGTGCCAGCAGTTTAACGGGGAGTAATCAGCCCCAGCATTTT. Translated: CASSLTGSNQPQHF.